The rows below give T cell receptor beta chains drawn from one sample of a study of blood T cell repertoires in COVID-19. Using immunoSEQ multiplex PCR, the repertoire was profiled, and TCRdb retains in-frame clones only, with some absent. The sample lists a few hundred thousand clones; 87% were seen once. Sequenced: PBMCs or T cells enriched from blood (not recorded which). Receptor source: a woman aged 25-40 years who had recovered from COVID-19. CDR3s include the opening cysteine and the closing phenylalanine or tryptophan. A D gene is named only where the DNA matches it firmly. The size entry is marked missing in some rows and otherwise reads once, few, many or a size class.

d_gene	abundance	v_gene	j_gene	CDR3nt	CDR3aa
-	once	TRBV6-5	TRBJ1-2	TGTGCCAGCAGACCTCCCCTTAGTCGGGGCTACACCTTC	CASRPPLSRGYTF
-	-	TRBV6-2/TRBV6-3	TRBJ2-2	TGTGCCAGCAGTTACTCAGAGTTTCACACCGGGGAGCTGTTTTTT	CASSYSEFHTGELFF
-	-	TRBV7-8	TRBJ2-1	TGTGCCAGCAGCTCCGGGGGGCGAGGCGGCTACAATGAGCAGTTCTTC	CASSSGGRGGYNEQFF
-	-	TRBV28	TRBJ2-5	TGTGCCAGCAGTTCAGGGAAAGAGACCCAGTACTTC	CASSSGKETQYF
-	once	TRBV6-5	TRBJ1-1	TGTGCCAGCAGTTCCAAACTGGGGGGTCGTGGCGGGATGACTTTCTTT	CASSSKLGGRGGMTFF
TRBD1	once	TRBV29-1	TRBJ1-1	TGCAGCGGCGGACAGGGGAACACTGAAGCTTTCTTT	CSGGQGNTEAFF
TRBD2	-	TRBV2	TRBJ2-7	TGTGCCAGCAGTGAGCGGGGGTCCCCTGCCTTTCAGTACTTC	CASSERGSPAFQYF
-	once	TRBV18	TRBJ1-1	TGTGCCAGCTCACCACTCGACACTAACACTGAAGCTTTCTTT	CASSPLDTNTEAFF
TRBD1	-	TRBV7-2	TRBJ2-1	TGTGCCAGCAGCCCAAGACAGGGAAAGCAGTTCTTC	CASSPRQGKQFF
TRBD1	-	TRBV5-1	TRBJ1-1	TGCGCCAGCAGCTTTGACAGGGTGAACACTGAAGCTTTCTTT	CASSFDRVNTEAFF
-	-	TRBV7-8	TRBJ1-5	TGTGCCAGCAGCCTAGACAGGTACAGTCAGCCCCAGCATTTT	CASSLDRYSQPQHF